Listed below are T cell receptor beta chains from one sample, sequenced in a study of blood T cell repertoires in COVID-19. Clones were sequenced by immunoSEQ multiplex PCR, and TCRdb holds only the in-frame ones, with some missing. Of more than 150,000 clones listed, around three quarters were seen once; the top ten hold about 18%. Input material: peripheral blood. Every receptor here comes from a man aged 55 to 70 with active or convalescent COVID-19. The CDR3 runs from the conserved cysteine through the conserved F or W. A D gene is named only where the DNA matches it firmly. Clone size appears in some rows only: once, few, many, or a class for an expanded clone.

j_gene | d_gene | v_gene | abundance | CDR3nt | CDR3aa
TRBJ2-2 | . | TRBV10-3 | . | TGTGCCATCAATCCGACAGGAAGCACCGGGGAGCTGTTTTTT | CAINPTGSTGELFF
TRBJ2-1 | . | TRBV6-5 | . | TGTGCCAGCAGTTACGATCAGACCTACAATGAGCAGTTCTTC | CASSYDQTYNEQFF
TRBJ2-5 | TRBD1 | TRBV28 | once | TGTGCCAGCAGTTCGGTGCAGGGGGATCAAGAGACCCAGTACTTC | CASSSVQGDQETQYF
TRBJ2-7 | . | TRBV24-1 | . | TGTGCCACCAGTGTCCAGGGGTACGAGCAGTACTTC | CATSVQGYEQYF
TRBJ1-3 | . | TRBV18 | . | TGTGCCAGCTCACGACAGGCGGGAAACACCATATATTTT | CASSRQAGNTIYF
TRBJ1-3 | TRBD1 | TRBV28 | . | TGTGCCAGCAGTTTATACGGGACAGGGGTCGGAAACACCATATATTTT | CASSLYGTGVGNTIYF
TRBJ2-1 | TRBD2 | TRBV7-2 | . | TGTGCCAGCAGCTTGGGAGGGAGGACCTACAATGAGCAGTTCTTC | CASSLGGRTYNEQFF
TRBJ2-1 | . | TRBV5-1 | . | TGCGCCAGCAGCTTGGTGGGGGCAGTGTACAATGAGCAGTTCTTC | CASSLVGAVYNEQFF
TRBJ2-7 | . | TRBV18 | few | TGTGCCAGCTCACCAGCCGGACTCTACGAGCAGTACTTC | CASSPAGLYEQYF
TRBJ2-2 | . | TRBV5-1 | . | TGCGCCAGCAGCCAATTGTCGGAGATTACCGGGGAGCTGTTTTTT | CASSQLSEITGELFF
TRBJ2-7 | TRBD2 | TRBV5-1 | . | TGCGCCAGCAGCCCCACTAGCGCGAGTGGCGAGCAGTACTTC | CASSPTSASGEQYF
TRBJ1-1 | . | TRBV14 | . | TGTGCCAGCAGCCTTGGCGGAAATGAAGCTTTCTTT | CASSLGGNEAFF
TRBJ2-1 | . | TRBV19 | . | TGTGCCAGCCGAAGCGGCTCCCTGGGGAATGAGCAGTTCTTC | CASRSGSLGNEQFF
TRBJ1-1 | . | TRBV19 | . | TGTGCCAGTAGTACTTACCCTCCCACAGGGCCGAACACTGAAGCTTTCTTT | CASSTYPPTGPNTEAFF
TRBJ2-2 | . | TRBV7-9 | . | TGTGCCAGCAGCTTAGCGCTGTACAGAATCAACACCGGGGAGCTGTTTTTT | CASSLALYRINTGELFF
TRBJ1-2 | . | TRBV19 | . | TGTGCCAGTAGTCCAGCCAACGGAGTCTATGGCTACACCTTC | CASSPANGVYGYTF
TRBJ2-5 | . | TRBV9 | . | TGTGCCAGCAGCGTAGACCCAGCGGCCCTTAAATCTCAAGAGACCCAGTACTTC | CASSVDPAALKSQETQYF
TRBJ2-7 | . | TRBV7-2 | . | TGTGCCAGCAGCGAGCGACCTACAGGTAGGACCTACGAGCAGTACTTC | CASSERPTGRTYEQYF
TRBJ2-3 | TRBD1 | TRBV7-2 | . | TGTGCCAGCAGCCCGGGGACAGGGTACGCAGATACGCAGTATTTT | CASSPGTGYADTQYF
TRBJ1-2 | . | TRBV5-1 | . | TGCGCCAGCAGGCCCGACAGCTATGGCTACACCTTC | CASRPDSYGYTF
TRBJ1-5 | TRBD1 | TRBV7-2 | . | TGTGCCAGCAGCCGCGAGGGGCAGGGGGATCAGCCCCAGCATTTT | CASSREGQGDQPQHF
TRBJ2-1 | TRBD2 | TRBV5-1 | . | TGCGCCAGCCGGACTAGCGGGAGCTCCTACAATGAGCAGTTCTTC | CASRTSGSSYNEQFF
TRBJ2-1 | . | TRBV11-2 | . | TGTGCCAGCAGCCCTATATCCGCTAACTACAATGAGCAGTTCTTC | CASSPISANYNEQFF
TRBJ1-2 | . | TRBV5-1 | . | TGCGCCAGCAGCCCGACAGGAATGGGCTATGGCTACACCTTC | CASSPTGMGYGYTF
TRBJ2-5 | TRBD2 | TRBV7-2 | . | TGTGCCAGCAGCTTAGCTAGCGGGCTCCAAGAGACCCAGTACTTC | CASSLASGLQETQYF
TRBJ2-7 | . | TRBV21-1 | . | TGTGCCAGCACCTCACAGCGGGAGAAATACGAGCAGTACTTC | CASTSQREKYEQYF